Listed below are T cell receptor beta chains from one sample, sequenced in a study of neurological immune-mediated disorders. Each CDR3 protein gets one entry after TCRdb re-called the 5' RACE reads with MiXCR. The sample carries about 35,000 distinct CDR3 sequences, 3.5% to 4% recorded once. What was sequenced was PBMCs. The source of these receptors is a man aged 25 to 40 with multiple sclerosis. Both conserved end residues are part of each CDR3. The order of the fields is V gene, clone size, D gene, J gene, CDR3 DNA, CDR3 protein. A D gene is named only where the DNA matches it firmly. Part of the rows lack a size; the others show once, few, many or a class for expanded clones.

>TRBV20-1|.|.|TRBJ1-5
TGCAGTGCTAGTTCCAGGCCCAATCAGCCCCAGCATTTT
CSASSRPNQPQHF
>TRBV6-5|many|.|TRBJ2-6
TGTGCCAGCAGGAGACAGCCTAACGGGGCCAACGTCCTGACTTTC
CASRRQPNGANVLTF
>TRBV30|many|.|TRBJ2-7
TGTGCCCACGCCCGGGGGACCTACGAGCAGTACTTC
CAHARGTYEQYF
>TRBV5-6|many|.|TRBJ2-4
TGTGCCAGCAGCTCGATCCGGGACGCCAAAAACATTCAGTACTTC
CASSSIRDAKNIQYF
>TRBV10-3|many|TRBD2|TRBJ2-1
TGTGCCATCAGTCTAGCGGGTGCGGACAATGAGCAGTTCTTC
CAISLAGADNEQFF
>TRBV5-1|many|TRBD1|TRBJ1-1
TGCGCCAGCAGGGACAGGGGTATCACTGAAGCTTTCTTT
CASRDRGITEAFF
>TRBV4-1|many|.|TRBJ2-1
TGCGCCAGCAGCCAATTCCAGGGTTACAATGAGCAGTTCTTC
CASSQFQGYNEQFF
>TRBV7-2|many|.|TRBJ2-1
TGTGCCAGTACTAAGGGGGGGCCTCAAGGGGAGCAGTTCTTC
CASTKGGPQGEQFF
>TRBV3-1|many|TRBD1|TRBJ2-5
TGTGCCAGCAGCCACACCGGGACAGGGACGGAGACCCAGTACTTC
CASSHTGTGTETQYF
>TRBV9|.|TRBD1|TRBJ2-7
TGTGCCAGCACCAAGGGGGGACAGGGTTCCCACGAGCAGTACTTC
CASTKGGQGSHEQYF
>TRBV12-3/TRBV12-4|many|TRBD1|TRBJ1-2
TGTGCCAGCAGTCGAGGACAGGGGGGTCCGTATGGCTACACCTTC
CASSRGQGGPYGYTF
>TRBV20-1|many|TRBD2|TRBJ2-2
TGCAGTGCTAGGGGAGCGGGACTAGCGGGCACCGGGGAGCTGTTTTTT
CSARGAGLAGTGELFF
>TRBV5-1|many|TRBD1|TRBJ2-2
TGCGCCAGCGGACCCGGGACAGGGAACACCGGGGAGCTGTTTTTT
CASGPGTGNTGELFF
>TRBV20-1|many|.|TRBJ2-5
TGCAGTGCTAGGGAGACAGGATGGACCCAGTACTTC
CSARETGWTQYF
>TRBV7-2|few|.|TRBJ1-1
TGTGCCAGCAGCTCCCCCGGGGGCACGAACACTGAAGCTTTCTTT
CASSSPGGTNTEAFF
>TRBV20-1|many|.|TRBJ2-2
TGCAGTGCTAGAGGGCAGGGTAGAGGCACCGGGGAGCTGTTTTTT
CSARGQGRGTGELFF
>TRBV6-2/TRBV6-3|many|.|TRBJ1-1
TGTGCCAGCAGTCAGCTCCAAATGGCCATGAACACTGAAGCTTTCTTT
CASSQLQMAMNTEAFF
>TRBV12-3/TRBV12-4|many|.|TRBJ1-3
TGTGCCAGCAGTTTACACTCTGGAAACACCATATATTTT
CASSLHSGNTIYF
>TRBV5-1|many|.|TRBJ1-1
TGCGCCAGCAGCTTAGCAGGGTCCTTGAACACTGAAGCTTTCTTT
CASSLAGSLNTEAFF
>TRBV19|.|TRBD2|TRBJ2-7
TGTGCCAGTAGGGGACATGGGACTAGCGGAGCCGTCCAGTACTTC
CASRGHGTSGAVQYF
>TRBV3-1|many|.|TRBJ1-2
TGTGCCAGCAGCCAAGACTCGATTTGGCGGTCTAACTATGGCTACACCTTC
CASSQDSIWRSNYGYTF
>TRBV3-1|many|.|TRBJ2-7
TGTGCCAGCAGCCATCGGCCATACGAGCAGTACTTC
CASSHRPYEQYF
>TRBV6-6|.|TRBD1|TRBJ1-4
TGTGCCAGCACGTTCCAGGGGGACGAAAAACTGTTTTTT
CASTFQGDEKLFF
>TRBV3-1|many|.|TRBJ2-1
TGTGCCAGCAGCCAAGTTTCGGGGTACAATGAGCAGTTCTTC
CASSQVSGYNEQFF
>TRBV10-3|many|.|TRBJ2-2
TGTGCCATCAGTCTTGGGGGCTCGGACACCGGGGAGCTGTTTTTT
CAISLGGSDTGELFF
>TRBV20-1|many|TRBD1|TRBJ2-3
TGCAGTGCTAGTGACAGGGGGCGCGACACAGATACGCAGTATTTT
CSASDRGRDTDTQYF
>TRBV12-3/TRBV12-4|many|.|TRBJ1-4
TGTGCCAGCGGGAGTGGGATCAGAGGGGAAAAACTGTTTTTT
CASGSGIRGEKLFF
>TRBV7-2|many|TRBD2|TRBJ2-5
TGTGCCAGCAGCCCCGGACTAGCGGGCCTACAAGAGACCCAGTACTTC
CASSPGLAGLQETQYF
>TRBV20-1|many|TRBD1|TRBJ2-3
TGCAGTGCCAGGGACAGGGGTCGGACAGATACGCAGTATTTT
CSARDRGRTDTQYF
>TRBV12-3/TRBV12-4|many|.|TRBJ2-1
TGTGCCAGCGGAATAAGGGCGGGGGCCTCGCACAATGAGCAGTTCTTC
CASGIRAGASHNEQFF
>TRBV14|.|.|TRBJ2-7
TGTGCCAGCACCCTGGGACACCCCTACGAGCAGTACTTC
CASTLGHPYEQYF
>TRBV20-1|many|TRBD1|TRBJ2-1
TGCAGTGCTCGATCTCTTGACAGGGAAATTGGCAATGAGCAGTTCTTC
CSARSLDREIGNEQFF
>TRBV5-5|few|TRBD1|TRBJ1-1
TGTGCCAGCGCGACCGGGACAGGGATTCGGAACACTGAAGCTTTCTTT
CASATGTGIRNTEAFF
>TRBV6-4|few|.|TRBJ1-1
TGTGCCAGCAGTGACTCGAGGAACACTGAAGCTTTCTTT
CASSDSRNTEAFF
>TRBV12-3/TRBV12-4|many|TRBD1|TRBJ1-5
TGTGCCAGCAGTGTCGGACAGGGGTGGGGGGATAGCAATCAGCCCCAGCATTTT
CASSVGQGWGDSNQPQHF
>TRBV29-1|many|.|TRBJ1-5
TGCAGCGTTGGGGGTAATAGCAATCAGCCCCAGCATTTT
CSVGGNSNQPQHF
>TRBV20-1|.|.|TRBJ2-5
TGCAGTGCTCACTCGGGGGTCCAAGAGACCCAGTACTTC
CSAHSGVQETQYF
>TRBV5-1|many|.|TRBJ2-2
TGCGCCAGCAGCTTGTGGGGGCAAGGGGAGCTGTTTTTT
CASSLWGQGELFF
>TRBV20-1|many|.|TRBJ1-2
TGCAGTGCTAGAGAGAATCGACAGCACTGGGGCGGCTACACCTTC
CSARENRQHWGGYTF
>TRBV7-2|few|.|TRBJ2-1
TGTGCCAGCAGCCTATGGACAGACCCCGACAATGAGCAGTTCTTC
CASSLWTDPDNEQFF
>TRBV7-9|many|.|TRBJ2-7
TGTGCCAGCAGTCCAGGGGTGGGCGAGCAGTACTTC
CASSPGVGEQYF
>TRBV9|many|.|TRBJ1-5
TGTGCCAGCAGCGGAGGGTCCGGGGTCGGGTCTCAGCCCCAGCATTTT
CASSGGSGVGSQPQHF
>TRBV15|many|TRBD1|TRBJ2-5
TGTGCCACCAGCCGGCCGGAGGACAGGGGCGAAGAGACCCAGTACTTC
CATSRPEDRGEETQYF
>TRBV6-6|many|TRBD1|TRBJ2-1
TGTGCCAGCAGTTACGGGACAGTTCCCGCGGGTGAGCAGTTCTTC
CASSYGTVPAGEQFF
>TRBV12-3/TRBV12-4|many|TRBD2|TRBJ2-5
TGTGCCAGCAGCCGATTCCTAGCGGGGGGACGGGAGACCCAGTACTTC
CASSRFLAGGRETQYF
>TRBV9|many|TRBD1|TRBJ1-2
TGTGCCAGCAGCGTTGGGACCGGGACAGGAACTATGGCTTCCTATGGCTACACCTTC
CASSVGTGTGTMASYGYTF
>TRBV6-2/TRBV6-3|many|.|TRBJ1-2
TGTGCCAGCAGTTACGGGCAAGTTGGCTACACCTTC
CASSYGQVGYTF
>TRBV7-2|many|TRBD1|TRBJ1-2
TGTGCCAGCAGCTTAGCCTCCGGGACAGGGGCCTATGGCTACACCTTC
CASSLASGTGAYGYTF
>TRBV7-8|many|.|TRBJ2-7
TGTGCCAGCAGCCCTCGTCCTTCCTCCTACGAGCAGTACTTC
CASSPRPSSYEQYF
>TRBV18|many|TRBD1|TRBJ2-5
TGTGCCAGCTCACCGACGGGGACAGGGGACGCCGGGGGGACCCAGTACTTC
CASSPTGTGDAGGTQYF
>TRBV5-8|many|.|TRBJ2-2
TGTGCCAGGAAAAAGCTGTTTTTT
CARKKLFF
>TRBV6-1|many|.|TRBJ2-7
TGTGCCAGCAGTGAGAGGGGGATCAAGTACGAGCAGTACTTC
CASSERGIKYEQYF
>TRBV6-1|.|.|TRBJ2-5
TGTGCCAGCAGTGAGGTGCGGGGGCCACAAGAGACCCAGTACTTC
CASSEVRGPQETQYF
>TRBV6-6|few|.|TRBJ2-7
TGTGCCAGCAGTTACGGGACCCCCTACGAGCAGTACTTC
CASSYGTPYEQYF
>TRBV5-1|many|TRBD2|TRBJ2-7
TGCGCCAGCAGCTCGGGACTAGCGGGAGCTTACGAGCAGTACTTC
CASSSGLAGAYEQYF
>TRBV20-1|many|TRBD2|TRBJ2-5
TGCAGTGCTAGGGTAGCGGGGGGGAGAAACCAAGAGACCCAGTACTTC
CSARVAGGRNQETQYF
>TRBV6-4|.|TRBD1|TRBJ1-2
TGTGCCAGCAGTTTATCGGGACAGGGGGCCACTAACTATGGCTACACCTTC
CASSLSGQGATNYGYTF